This is a list of T cell receptor beta chains from one sample in a study of technical replicates of blood from a few donors. TCRdb's table, derived via immunoSEQ multiplex PCR, lists solely in-frame clones and lacks some. This table holds 80,000 to 90,000 clones, 90% to 95% found once. The sequencing input was T cells isolated from PBMCs. These receptors all stem from a human donor in good health. The CDR3 runs from the conserved cysteine through the conserved F or W. A D gene is named only where the DNA matches it firmly.

CDR3: CSVSQGNHEQFF
V: TRBV29-1
D: TRBD1

CDR3: CASSLEQLQETQYF
V: TRBV5-1
D: .

CDR3: CASSLSSVGYTF
V: TRBV28
D: .

CDR3: CASTKGTADGYTF
V: TRBV7-8
D: TRBD1

CDR3: CASSFVRDEQFF
V: TRBV7-9
D: .

CDR3: CASSLAPRGSGELFF
V: TRBV11-3
D: .

CDR3: CASSSLLANQETQYF
V: TRBV7-9
D: TRBD2

CDR3: CAAGVGEQYF
V: TRBV19
D: TRBD2

CDR3: CASGGGLPYTDTQYF
V: TRBV19
D: TRBD2

CDR3: CSVEDQRGGGSYNEQFF
V: TRBV29-1
D: TRBD2

CDR3: CASSLGAGAYEQYF
V: TRBV13
D: TRBD2

CDR3: CASSRIQGTQYF
V: TRBV6-6
D: .

CDR3: CASSLDFWRPTSGVNGEQYF
V: TRBV11-2
D: .

CDR3: CASTKGRGDTTDTQYF
V: TRBV19
D: .

CDR3: CASSSKGQFNEKLFF
V: TRBV7-6
D: TRBD1

CDR3: CASSQETTTDTQYF
V: TRBV4-1
D: .

CDR3: CASSLGAGIDEQFF
V: TRBV5-1
D: .

CDR3: CASSLGQGLITEAFF
V: TRBV7-9
D: TRBD1

CDR3: CASSIIAGENEQFF
V: TRBV19
D: TRBD2

CDR3: CAWSVARGFGETQYF
V: TRBV30
D: .

CDR3: CASSQDYNEQFF
V: TRBV5-1
D: .

CDR3: CASRETGGGYTF
V: TRBV6-1
D: TRBD1

CDR3: CASRKAGDQPQHF
V: TRBV19
D: .

CDR3: CASSRGDRVGQYF
V: TRBV5-1
D: TRBD1

CDR3: CASSQDARLGNTIYF
V: TRBV4-1
D: .

CDR3: CASSRLDVPTMDEQFF
V: TRBV5-1
D: .

CDR3: CASSLSFNEKLFF
V: TRBV18
D: .

CDR3: CASSIVPRGEQYF
V: TRBV19
D: .